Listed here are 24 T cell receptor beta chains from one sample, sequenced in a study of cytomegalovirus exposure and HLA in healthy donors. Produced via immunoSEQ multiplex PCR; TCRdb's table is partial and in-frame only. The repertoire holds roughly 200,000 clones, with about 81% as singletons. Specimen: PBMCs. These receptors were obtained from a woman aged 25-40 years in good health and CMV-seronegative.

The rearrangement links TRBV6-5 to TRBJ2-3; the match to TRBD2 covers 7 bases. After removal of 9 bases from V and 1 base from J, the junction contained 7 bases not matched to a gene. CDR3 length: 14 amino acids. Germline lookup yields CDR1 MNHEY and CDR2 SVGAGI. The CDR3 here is CARGGLAGTDTQYF. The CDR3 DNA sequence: TGTGCCAGGGGTGGGCTAGCGGGCACAGATACGCAGTATTTT.

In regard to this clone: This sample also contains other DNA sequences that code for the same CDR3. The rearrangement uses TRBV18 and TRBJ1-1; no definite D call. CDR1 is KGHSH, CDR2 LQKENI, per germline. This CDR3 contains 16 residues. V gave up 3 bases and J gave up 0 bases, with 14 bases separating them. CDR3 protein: CASSPGRSPMNTEAFF. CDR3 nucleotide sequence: TGTGCCAGCTCACCCGGCAGGTCGCCGATGAACACTGAAGCTTTCTTT.

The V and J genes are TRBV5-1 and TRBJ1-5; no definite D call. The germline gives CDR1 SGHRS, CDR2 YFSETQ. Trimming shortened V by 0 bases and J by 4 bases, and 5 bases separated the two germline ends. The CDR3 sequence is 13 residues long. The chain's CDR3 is CASSLELNQPQHF. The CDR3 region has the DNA TGCGCCAGCAGCTTGGAGCTTAATCAGCCCCAGCATTTT.

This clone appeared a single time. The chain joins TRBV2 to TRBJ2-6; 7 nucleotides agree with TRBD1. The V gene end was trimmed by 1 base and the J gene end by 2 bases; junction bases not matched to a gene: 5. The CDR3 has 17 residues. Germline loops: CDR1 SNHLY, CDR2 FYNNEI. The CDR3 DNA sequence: TGTGCCAGCAGTGAAGGACGAGGGGGCACTGGGGCCAACGTCCTGACTTTC. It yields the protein CASSEGRGGTGANVLTF.

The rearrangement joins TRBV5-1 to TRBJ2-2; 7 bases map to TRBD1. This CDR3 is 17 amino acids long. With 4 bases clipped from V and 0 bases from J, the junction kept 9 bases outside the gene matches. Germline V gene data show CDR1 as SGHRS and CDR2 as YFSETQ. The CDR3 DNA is TGCGCCAGCAGCCCCGGGGCGAGGGGGCCGAACACCGGGGAGCTGTTTTTT. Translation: CASSPGARGPNTGELFF. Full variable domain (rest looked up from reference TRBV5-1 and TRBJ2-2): KAGVTQTPRYLIKTRGQQVTLSCSPISGHRSVSWYQQTPGQGLQFLFEYFSETQRNKGNFPGRFSGRQFSNSRSEMNVSTLELGDSALYLCASSPGARGPNTGELFFGEGSRLTVL.

CDR3 in amino acids: CASSDEAGGPDTQYF. The CDR3 region has the DNA TGTGCCAGCAGTGACGAGGCGGGGGGGCCAGATACGCAGTATTTT. The rearrangement joins TRBV6-4 to TRBJ2-3, with 9 bases identical to TRBD2. The germline CDR1 and CDR2 sequences are MRHNA and SNTAGT. The ends lost 2 bases at V and 4 bases at J; junction bases unmatched: 4. This CDR3 comprises 15 residues.

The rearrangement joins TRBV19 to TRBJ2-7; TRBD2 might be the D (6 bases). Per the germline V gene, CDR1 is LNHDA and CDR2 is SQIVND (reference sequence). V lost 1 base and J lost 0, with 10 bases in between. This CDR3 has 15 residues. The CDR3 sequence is CASSIGRDGSYEQYF. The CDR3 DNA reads TGTGCCAGTAGTATAGGGAGGGATGGCTCCTACGAGCAGTACTTC.

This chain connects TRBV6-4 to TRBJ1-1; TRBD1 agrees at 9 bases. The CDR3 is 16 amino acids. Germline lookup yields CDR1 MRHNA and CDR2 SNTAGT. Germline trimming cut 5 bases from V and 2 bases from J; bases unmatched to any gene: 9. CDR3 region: CASSSTLTGGNTEAFF. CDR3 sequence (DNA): TGTGCCAGCAGTTCAACCTTGACAGGGGGTAACACTGAAGCTTTCTTT.

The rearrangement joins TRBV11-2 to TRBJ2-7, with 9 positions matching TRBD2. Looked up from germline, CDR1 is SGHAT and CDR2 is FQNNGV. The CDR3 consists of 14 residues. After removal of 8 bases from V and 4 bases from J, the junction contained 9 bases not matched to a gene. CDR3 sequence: CASGRNSGSYEQYF. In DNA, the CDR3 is TGTGCCAGCGGCCGGAATAGCGGGAGTTACGAGCAGTACTTC.

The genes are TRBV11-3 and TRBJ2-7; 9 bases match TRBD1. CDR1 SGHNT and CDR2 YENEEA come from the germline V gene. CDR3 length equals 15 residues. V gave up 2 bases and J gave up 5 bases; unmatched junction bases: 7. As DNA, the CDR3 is TGTGCCAGCAGCTTACGGGGACAGGGATTCGACGAGCAGTACTTC. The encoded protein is CASSLRGQGFDEQYF.

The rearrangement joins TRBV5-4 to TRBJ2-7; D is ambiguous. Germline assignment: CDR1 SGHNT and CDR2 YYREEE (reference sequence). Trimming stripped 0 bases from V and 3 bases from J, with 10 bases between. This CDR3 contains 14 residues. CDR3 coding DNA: TGTGCCAGCAGCTTGGGTGAGGTTGGCTACGAGCAGTACTTC. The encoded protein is CASSLGEVGYEQYF.

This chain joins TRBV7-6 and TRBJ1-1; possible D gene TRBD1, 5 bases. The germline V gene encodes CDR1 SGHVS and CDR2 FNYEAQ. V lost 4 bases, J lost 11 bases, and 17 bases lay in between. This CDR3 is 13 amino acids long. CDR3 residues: CASSSAGRQEAFF. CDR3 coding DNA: TGTGCCAGCAGCTCAGCGGGGCGGCAGGAGGCTTTCTTT.

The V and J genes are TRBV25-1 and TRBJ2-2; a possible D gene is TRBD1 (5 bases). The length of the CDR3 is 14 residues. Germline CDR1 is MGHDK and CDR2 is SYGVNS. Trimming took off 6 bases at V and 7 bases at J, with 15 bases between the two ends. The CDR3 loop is CASSQLGRGGELFF. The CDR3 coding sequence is TGTGCCAGCAGCCAGCTGGGAAGGGGCGGGGAGCTGTTTTTT. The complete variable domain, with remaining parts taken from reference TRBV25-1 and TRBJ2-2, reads EADIYQTPRYLVIGTGKKITLECSQTMGHDKMYWYQQDPGMELHLIHYSYGVNSTEKGDLSSESTVSRIRTEHFPLTLESARPSHTSQYLCASSQLGRGGELFFGEGSRLTVL.

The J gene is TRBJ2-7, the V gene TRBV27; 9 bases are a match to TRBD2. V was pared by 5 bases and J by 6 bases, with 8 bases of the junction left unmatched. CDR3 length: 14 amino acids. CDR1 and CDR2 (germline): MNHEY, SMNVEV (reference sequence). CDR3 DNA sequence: TGTGCCAGCAGTCCCCTAGCGGGACCCCTCGAGCAGTACTTC. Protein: CASSPLAGPLEQYF.

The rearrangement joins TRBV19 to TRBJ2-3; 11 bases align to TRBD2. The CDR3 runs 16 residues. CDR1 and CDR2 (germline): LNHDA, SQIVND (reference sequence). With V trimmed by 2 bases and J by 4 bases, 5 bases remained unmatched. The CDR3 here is CASSIRGGLAADTQYF. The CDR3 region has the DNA TGTGCCAGTAGTATAAGAGGGGGACTAGCGGCAGATACGCAGTATTTT.

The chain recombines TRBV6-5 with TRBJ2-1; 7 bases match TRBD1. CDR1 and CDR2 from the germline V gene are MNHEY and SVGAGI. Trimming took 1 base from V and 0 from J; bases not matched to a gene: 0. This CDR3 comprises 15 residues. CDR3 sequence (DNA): TGTGCCAGCAGTTACTGGGACAGCTCCTACAATGAGCAGTTCTTC. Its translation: CASSYWDSSYNEQFF.

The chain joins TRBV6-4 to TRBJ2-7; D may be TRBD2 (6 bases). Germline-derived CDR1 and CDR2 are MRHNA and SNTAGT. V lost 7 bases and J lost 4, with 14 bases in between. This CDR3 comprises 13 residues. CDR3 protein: CASILRGLYEQYF. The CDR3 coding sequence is TGTGCCAGCATCCTTCGGGGACTTTACGAGCAGTACTTC.

The CDR3 loop is CASGLGTDTGELFF. The CDR3 bases are TGTGCCAGCGGCCTAGGGACAGATACCGGGGAGCTGTTTTTT. The chain is built from TRBV7-8 and TRBJ2-2; TRBD1 agrees at 7 bases. Looked up from germline, CDR1 is SGHVS and CDR2 is FQNEAQ. The trim removed 8 bases at V and 5 bases at J, leaving 8 bases unmatched. The CDR3 length is 14 residues.

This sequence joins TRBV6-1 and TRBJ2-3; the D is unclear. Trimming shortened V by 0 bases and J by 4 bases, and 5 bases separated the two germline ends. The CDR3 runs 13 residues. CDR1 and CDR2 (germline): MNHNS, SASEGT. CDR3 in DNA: TGTGCCAGCAGTGAAGCGCAGGCAGATACGCAGTATTTT. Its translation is CASSEAQADTQYF.

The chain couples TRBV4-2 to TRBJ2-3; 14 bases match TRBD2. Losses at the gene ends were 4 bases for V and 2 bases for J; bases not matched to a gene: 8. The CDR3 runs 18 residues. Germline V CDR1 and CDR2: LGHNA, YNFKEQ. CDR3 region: CASSPSLTSGRATDTQYF. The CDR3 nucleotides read TGTGCCAGCAGCCCTTCCCTGACTAGCGGGAGGGCCACAGATACGCAGTATTTT.

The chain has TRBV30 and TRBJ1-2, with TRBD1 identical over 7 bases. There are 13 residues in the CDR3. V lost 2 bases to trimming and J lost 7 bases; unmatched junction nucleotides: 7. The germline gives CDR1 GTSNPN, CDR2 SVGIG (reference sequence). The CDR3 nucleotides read TGTGCCTGGAGTCCACAGGGGTTGCTTGGCTACACCTTC. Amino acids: CAWSPQGLLGYTF.

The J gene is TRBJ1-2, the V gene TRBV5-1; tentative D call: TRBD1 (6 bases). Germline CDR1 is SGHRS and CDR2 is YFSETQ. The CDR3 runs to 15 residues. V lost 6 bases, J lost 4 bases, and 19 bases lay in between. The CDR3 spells CASTPLPQGTYGYTF. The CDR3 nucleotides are TGCGCCAGCACCCCGCTTCCCCAGGGGACCTATGGCTACACCTTC.

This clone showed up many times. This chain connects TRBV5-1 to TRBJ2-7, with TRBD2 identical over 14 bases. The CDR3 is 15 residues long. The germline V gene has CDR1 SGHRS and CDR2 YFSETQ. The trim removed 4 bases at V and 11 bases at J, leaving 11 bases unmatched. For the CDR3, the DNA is TGCGCCAGCAGCCCTGGGACTAGCGGGAGTCTCAAGGAGTACTTC. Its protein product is CASSPGTSGSLKEYF.

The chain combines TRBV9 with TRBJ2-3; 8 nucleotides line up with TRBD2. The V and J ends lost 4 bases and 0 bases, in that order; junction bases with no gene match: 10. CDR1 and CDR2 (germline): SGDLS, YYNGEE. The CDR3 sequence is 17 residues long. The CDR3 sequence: CASSLTPAGASTDTQYF. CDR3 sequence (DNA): TGTGCCAGCAGCCTCACCCCAGCGGGGGCTAGCACAGATACGCAGTATTTT.